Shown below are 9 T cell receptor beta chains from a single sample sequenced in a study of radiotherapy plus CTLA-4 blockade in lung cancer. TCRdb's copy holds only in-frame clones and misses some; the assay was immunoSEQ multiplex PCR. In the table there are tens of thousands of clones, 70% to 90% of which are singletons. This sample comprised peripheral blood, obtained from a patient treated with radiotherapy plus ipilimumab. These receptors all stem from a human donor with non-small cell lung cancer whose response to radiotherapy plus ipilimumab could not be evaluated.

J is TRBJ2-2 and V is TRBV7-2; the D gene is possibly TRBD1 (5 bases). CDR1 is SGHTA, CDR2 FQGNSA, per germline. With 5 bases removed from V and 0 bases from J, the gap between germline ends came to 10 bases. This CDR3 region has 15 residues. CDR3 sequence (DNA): TGTGCCAGCAGCGCGTCGACAGCGAACACCGGGGAGCTGTTTTTT. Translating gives CASSASTANTGELFF.

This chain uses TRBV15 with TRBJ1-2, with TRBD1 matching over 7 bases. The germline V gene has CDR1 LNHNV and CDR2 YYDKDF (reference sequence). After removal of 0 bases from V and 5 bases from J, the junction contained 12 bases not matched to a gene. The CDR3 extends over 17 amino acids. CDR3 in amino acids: CATSRDRPLGGQYGYTF. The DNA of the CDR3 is TGTGCCACCAGCAGAGATCGCCCCCTAGGGGGACAGTATGGCTACACCTTC. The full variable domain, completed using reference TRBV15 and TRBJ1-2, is DAMVIQNPRYQVTQFGKPVTLSCSQTLNHNVMYWYQQKSSQAPKLLFHYYDKDFNNEADTPDNFQSRRPNTSFCFLDIRSPGLGDTAMYLCATSRDRPLGGQYGYTFGSGTRLTVV.

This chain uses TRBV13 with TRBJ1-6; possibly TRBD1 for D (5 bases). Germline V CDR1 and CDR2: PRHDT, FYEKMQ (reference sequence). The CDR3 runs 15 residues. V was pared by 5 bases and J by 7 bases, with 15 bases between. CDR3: CASSPTAGQNSPLHF. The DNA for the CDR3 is TGTGCCAGCAGCCCGACGGCGGGGCAGAATTCACCCCTCCACTTT.

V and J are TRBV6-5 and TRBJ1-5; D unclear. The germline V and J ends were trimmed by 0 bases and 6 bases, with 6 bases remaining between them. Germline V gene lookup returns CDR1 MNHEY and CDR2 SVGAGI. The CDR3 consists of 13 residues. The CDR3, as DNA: TGTGCCAGCAGTTACTCCTGGAGTCAGCCCCAGCATTTT. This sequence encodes CASSYSWSQPQHF.

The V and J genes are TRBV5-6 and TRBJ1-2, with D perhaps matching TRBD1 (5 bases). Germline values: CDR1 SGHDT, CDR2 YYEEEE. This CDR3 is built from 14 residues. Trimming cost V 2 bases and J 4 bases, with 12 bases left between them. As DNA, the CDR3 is TGTGCCAGCAGCTTAACAGGATGGGTCTATGGCTACACCTTC. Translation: CASSLTGWVYGYTF.

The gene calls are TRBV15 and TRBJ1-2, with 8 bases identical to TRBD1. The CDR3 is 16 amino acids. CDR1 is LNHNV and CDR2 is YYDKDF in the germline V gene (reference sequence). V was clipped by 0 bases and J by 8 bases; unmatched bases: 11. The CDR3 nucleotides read TGTGCCACCAGCAGAGACTCAGGGGGCCACGTCCGGGGCTACACCTTC. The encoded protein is CATSRDSGGHVRGYTF. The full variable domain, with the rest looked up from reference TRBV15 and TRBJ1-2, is DAMVIQNPRYQVTQFGKPVTLSCSQTLNHNVMYWYQQKSSQAPKLLFHYYDKDFNNEADTPDNFQSRRPNTSFCFLDIRSPGLGDTAMYLCATSRDSGGHVRGYTFGSGTRLTVV.

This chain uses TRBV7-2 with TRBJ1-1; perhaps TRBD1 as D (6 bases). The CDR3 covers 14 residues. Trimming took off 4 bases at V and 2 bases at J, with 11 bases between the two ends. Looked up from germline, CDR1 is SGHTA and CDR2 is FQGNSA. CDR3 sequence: CASSWDTSNTEAFF. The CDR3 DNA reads TGTGCCAGCAGCTGGGACACTTCAAACACTGAAGCTTTCTTT.

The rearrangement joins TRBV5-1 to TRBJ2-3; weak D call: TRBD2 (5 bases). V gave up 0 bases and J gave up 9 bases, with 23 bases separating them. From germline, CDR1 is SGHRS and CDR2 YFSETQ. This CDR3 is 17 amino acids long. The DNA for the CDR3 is TGCGCCAGCAGCTTGGGAAGCGGCGCATTCCGGATGGGGACGCAGTATTTT. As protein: CASSLGSGAFRMGTQYF.

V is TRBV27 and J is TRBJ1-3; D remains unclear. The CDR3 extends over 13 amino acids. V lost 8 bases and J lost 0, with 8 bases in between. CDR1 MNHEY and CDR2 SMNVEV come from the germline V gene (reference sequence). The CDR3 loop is CASSPGSGNTIYF. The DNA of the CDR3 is TGTGCCAGCTCTCCGGGCTCTGGAAACACCATATATTTT.